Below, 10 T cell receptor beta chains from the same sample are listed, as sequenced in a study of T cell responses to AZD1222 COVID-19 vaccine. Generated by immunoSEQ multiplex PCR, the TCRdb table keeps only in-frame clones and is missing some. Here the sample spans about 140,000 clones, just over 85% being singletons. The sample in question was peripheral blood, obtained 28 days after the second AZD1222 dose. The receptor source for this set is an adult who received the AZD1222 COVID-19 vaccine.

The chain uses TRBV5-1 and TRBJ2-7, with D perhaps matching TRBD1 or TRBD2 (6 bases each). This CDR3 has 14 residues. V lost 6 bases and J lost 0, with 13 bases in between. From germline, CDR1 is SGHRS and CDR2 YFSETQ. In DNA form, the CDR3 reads TGCGCCAGCATGCGGGACACGAGCTCCTACGAGCAGTACTTC. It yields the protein CASMRDTSSYEQYF.

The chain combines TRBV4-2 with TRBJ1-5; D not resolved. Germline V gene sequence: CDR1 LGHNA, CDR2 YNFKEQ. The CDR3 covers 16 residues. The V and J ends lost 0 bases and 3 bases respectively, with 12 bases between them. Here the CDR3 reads CASSQDPGSSNQPQHF. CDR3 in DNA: TGTGCCAGCAGCCAAGATCCCGGGTCTTCCAATCAGCCCCAGCATTTT.

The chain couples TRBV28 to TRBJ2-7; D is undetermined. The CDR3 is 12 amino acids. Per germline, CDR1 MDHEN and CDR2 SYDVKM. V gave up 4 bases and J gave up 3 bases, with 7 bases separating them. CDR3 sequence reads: CASSWGIYEQYF. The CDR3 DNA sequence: TGTGCCAGCAGTTGGGGTATCTACGAGCAGTACTTC.

CDR3 DNA: TGTGCCAGCAGTTTGGAAGTACCACTACATGGCTACACCTTC. Amino acid sequence: CASSLEVPLHGYTF. The chain has TRBV28 and TRBJ1-2; no firm D call. The CDR3 spans 14 residues. V lost 3 bases and J lost 6, with 14 bases in between. CDR1 MDHEN and CDR2 SYDVKM come from the germline V gene.

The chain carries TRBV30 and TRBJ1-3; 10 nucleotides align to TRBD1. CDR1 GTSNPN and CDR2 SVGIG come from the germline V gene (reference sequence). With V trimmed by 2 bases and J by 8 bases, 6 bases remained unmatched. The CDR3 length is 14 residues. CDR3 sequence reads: CAWSSGTGADTIYF. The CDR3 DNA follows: TGTGCCTGGAGTTCCGGGACAGGGGCGGACACCATATATTTT.

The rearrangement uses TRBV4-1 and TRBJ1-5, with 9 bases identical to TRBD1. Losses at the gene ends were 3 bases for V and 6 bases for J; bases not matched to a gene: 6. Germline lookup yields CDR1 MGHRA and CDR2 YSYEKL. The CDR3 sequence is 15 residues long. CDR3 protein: CASSQTGQGGQPQHF. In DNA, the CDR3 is TGCGCCAGCAGCCAGACGGGACAGGGAGGTCAGCCCCAGCATTTT.

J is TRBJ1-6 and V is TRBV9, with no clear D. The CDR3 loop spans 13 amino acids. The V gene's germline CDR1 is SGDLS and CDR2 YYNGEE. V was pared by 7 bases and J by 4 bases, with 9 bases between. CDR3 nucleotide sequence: TGTGCCAGCGCAAAGGATTATAATTCACCCCTCCACTTT. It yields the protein CASAKDYNSPLHF.

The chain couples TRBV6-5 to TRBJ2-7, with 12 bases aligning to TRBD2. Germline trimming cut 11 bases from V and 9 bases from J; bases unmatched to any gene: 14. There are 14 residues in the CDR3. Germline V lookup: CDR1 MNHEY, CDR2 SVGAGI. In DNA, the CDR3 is TGTGCCGAGGGCCCTAGCGGGGGGGCAGGAGGGCAGTACTTC. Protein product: CAEGPSGGAGGQYF.

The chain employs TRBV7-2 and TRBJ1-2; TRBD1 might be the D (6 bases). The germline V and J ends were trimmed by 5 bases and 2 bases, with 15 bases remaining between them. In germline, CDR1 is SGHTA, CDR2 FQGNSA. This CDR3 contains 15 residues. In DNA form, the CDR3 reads TGTGCCAGCAGCCTCGACCGGGACACAAACTATGGCTACACCTTC. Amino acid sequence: CASSLDRDTNYGYTF.

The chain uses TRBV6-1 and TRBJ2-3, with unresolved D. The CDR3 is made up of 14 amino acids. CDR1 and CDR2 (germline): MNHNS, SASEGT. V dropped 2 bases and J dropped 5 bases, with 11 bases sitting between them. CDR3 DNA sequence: TGTGCCAGCAGTGAATTGGGTCCTTTAGATACGCAGTATTTT. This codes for CASSELGPLDTQYF.